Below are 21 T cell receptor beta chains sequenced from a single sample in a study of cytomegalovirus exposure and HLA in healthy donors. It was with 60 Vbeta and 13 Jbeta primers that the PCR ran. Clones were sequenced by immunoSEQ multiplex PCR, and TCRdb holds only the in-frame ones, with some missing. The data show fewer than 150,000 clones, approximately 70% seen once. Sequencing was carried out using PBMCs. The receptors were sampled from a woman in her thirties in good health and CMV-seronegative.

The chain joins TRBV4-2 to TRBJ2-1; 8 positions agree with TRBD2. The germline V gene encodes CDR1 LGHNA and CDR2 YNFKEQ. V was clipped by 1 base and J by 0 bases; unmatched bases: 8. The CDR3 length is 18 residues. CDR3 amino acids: CASSQASLAADSYNEQFF. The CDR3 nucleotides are TGTGCCAGCAGCCAAGCGTCACTAGCGGCCGACTCCTACAATGAGCAGTTCTTC.

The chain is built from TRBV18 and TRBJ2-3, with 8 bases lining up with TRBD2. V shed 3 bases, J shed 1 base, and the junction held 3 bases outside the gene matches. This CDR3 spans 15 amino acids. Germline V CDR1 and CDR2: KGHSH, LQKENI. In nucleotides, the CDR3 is TGTGCCAGCTCACCGCGGGGGGCCGGCACAGATACGCAGTATTTT. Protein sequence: CASSPRGAGTDTQYF.

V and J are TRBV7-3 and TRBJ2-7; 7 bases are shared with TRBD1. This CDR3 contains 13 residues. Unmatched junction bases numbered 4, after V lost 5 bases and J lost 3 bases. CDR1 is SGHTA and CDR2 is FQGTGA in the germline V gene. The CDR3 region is CASSSSGGYEQYF. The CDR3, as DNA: TGTGCCAGCAGCAGCTCAGGGGGCTACGAGCAGTACTTC. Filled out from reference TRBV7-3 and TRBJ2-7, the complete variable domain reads GAGVSQTPSNKVTEKGKYVELRCDPISGHTALYWYRQSLGQGPEFLIYFQGTGAADDSGLPNDRFFAVRPEGSVSTLKIQRTERGDSAVYLCASSSSGGYEQYFGPGTRLTVT.

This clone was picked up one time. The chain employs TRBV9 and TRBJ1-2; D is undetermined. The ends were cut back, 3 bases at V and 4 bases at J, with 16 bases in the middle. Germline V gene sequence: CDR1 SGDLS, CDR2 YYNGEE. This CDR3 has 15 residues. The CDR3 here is CASSANRGLGYGYTF. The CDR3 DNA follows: TGTGCCAGCAGCGCCAACAGAGGGCTTGGCTATGGCTACACCTTC.

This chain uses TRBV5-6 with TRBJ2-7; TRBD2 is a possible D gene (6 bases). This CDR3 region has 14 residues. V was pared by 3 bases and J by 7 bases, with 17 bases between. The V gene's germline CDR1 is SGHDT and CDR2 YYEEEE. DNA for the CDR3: TGTGCCAGCAGCTCACCATTGGGACTCCGGGAGCAGTACTTC. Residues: CASSSPLGLREQYF. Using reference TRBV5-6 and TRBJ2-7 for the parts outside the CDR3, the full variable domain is DAGVTQSPTHLIKTRGQQVTLRCSPKSGHDTVSWYQQALGQGPQFIFQYYEEEERQRGNFPDRFSGHQFPNYSSELNVNALLLGDSALYLCASSSPLGLREQYFGPGTRLTVT.

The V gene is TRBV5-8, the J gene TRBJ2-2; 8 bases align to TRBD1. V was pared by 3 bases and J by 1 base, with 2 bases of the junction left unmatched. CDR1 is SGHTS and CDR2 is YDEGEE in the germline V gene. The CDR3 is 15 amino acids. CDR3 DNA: TGTGCCAGCAGCTCACAGGGGGGGAACACCGGGGAGCTGTTTTTT. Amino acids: CASSSQGGNTGELFF.

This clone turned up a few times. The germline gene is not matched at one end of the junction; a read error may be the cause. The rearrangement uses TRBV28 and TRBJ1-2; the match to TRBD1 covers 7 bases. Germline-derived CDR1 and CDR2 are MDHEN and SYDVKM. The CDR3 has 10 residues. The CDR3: CASSFRTGPF. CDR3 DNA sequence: TGTGCCAGCAGTTTCCGGACAGGCCCCTTC.

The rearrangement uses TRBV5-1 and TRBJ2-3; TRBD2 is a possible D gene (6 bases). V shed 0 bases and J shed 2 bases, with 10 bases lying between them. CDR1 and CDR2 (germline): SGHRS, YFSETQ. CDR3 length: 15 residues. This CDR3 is CASSLAGGVTDTQYF. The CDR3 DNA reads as TGCGCCAGCAGCTTGGCCGGAGGGGTCACAGATACGCAGTATTTT.

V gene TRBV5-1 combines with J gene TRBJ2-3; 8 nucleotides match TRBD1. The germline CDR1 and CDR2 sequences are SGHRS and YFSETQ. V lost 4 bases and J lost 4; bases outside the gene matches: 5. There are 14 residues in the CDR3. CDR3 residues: CASSPGTGADTQYF. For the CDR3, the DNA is TGCGCCAGCAGCCCGGGGACAGGTGCAGATACGCAGTATTTT.

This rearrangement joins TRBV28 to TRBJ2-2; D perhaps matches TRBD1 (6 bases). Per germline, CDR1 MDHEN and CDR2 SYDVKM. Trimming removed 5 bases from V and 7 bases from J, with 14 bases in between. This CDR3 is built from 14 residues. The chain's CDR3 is CASSLTGLVGELFF. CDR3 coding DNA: TGTGCCAGCAGTCTGACAGGCCTTGTCGGGGAGCTGTTTTTT.

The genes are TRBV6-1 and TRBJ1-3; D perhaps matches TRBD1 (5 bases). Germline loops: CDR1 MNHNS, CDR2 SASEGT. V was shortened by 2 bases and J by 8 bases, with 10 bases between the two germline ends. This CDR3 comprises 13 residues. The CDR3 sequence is CASSERGGDTIYF. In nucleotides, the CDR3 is TGTGCCAGCAGTGAACGGGGGGGTGACACCATATATTTT.

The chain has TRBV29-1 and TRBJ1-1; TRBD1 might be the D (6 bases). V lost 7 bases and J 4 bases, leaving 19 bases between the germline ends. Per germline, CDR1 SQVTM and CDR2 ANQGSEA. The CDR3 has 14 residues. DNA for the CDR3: TGCAGCGGCGCACAGGGCGACGAGGGCACTGAAGCTTTCTTT. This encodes CSGAQGDEGTEAFF.

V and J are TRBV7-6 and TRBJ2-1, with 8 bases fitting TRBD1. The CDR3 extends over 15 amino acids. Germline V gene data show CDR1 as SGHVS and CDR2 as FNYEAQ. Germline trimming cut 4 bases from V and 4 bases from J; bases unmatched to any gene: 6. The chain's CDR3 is CASSSGTGGYNEQFF. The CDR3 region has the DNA TGTGCCAGCAGCTCAGGGACAGGAGGATACAATGAGCAGTTCTTC.

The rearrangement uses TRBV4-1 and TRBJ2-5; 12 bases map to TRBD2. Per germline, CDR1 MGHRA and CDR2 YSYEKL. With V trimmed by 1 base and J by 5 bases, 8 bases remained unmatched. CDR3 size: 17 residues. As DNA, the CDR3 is TGCGCCAGCAGCCAAGGCCTAGCGGGAGGGCCGGGGGAGACCCAGTACTTC. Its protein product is CASSQGLAGGPGETQYF.

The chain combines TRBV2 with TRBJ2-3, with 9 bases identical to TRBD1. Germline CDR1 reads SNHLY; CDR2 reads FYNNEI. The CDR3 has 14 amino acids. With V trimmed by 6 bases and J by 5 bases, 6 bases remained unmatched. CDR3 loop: CASSVDRGEDTQYF. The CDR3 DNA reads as TGTGCCAGCAGCGTAGACAGGGGGGAAGATACGCAGTATTTT.

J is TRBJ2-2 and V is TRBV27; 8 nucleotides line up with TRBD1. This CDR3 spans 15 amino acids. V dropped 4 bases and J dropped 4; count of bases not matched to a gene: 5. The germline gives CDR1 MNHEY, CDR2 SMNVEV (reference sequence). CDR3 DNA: TGTGCCAGCAGTTCGACAGGGGCAGGCACCGGGGAGCTGTTTTTT. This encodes CASSSTGAGTGELFF.

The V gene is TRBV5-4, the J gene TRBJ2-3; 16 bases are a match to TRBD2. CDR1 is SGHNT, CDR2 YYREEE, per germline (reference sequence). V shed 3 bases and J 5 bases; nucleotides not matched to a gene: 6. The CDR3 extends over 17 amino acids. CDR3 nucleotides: TGTGCCAGCAGCTCCGGGACTAGCGGGAGGGCCGGAGATACGCAGTATTTT. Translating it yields CASSSGTSGRAGDTQYF.

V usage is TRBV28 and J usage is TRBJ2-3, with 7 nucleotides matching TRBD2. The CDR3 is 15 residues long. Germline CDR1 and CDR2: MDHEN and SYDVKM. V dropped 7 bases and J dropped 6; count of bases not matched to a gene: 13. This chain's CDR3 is CASTVGGRAMDTQYF. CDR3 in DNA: TGTGCCAGCACCGTCGGGGGGAGGGCCATGGATACGCAGTATTTT.

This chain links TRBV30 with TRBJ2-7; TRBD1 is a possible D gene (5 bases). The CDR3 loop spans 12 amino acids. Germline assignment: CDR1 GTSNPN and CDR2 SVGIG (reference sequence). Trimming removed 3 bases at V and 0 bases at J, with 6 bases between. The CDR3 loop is CAWRDTSYEQYF. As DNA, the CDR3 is TGTGCCTGGAGGGACACCTCCTACGAGCAGTACTTC.

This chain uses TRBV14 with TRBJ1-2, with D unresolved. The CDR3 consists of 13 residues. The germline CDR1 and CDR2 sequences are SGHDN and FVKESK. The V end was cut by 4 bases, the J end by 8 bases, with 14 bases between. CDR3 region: CASSPIDFEGYTF. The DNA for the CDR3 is TGTGCCAGCAGCCCGATTGACTTTGAGGGCTACACCTTC.

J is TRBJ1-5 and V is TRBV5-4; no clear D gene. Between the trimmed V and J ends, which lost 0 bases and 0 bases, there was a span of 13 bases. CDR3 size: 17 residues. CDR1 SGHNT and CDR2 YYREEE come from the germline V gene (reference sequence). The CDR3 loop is CASSLGFNRYSNQPQHF. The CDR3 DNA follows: TGTGCCAGCAGCTTGGGCTTCAACAGATATAGCAATCAGCCCCAGCATTTT.